This T cell receptor (beta chain) was observed in a study of blood T cell repertoires in COVID-19. Study background: From the United States, Italy and Spain came samples of acute and convalescent COVID-19. The cDNA or gDNA used as material had been derived from T cells, B-cell-depleted T cells, or PBMCs.

The CDR3 spans 13 residues. V gave up 4 bases and J gave up 0 bases, with 5 bases separating them. Germline V lookup: CDR1 SGDLS, CDR2 YYNGEE. As handled by the study authors: Amplification of reference gene primers was used by the study to estimate nucleated cell counts. Assay used: immunoSEQ multiplex PCR; TCRdb lists only in-frame clones, some missing. That table supplies the V and J calls and clone size; D and trimming were determined from the DNA. In the table there are some 70,000 clones, 90% of which are singletons. The source of this sequence is a man in his fifties with acute or convalescent COVID-19. The chain uses TRBV9 and TRBJ1-5; D is unclear. The specimen sequenced was peripheral blood. This CDR3 reads CASSPHSNQPQHF. The CDR3 DNA reads TGTGCCAGCAGCCCCCATAGCAATCAGCCCCAGCATTTT.